A selection of T cell receptor beta chains follows, all from one sample in a study of blood T cell repertoires in COVID-19. Produced via immunoSEQ multiplex PCR; TCRdb's table is partial and in-frame only. The table includes 150,000 to 200,000 clones, about 80% detected once. The sample consisted of peripheral blood. The receptors shown here come from a man in his fifties or sixties with acute or convalescent COVID-19. CDR3s include the opening cysteine and the closing phenylalanine or tryptophan. D genes are given only for firm matches. Where a row states a size, it is once, few, many or the class of an expanded clone; other rows omit it.

clone_size: .; d_call: .; v_call: TRBV30; cdr3_length: 12; j_call: TRBJ2-7; cdr3_nt: TGTGCCTGGACCTCGACGGGCTACGAGCAGTACTTC; cdr3_aa: CAWTSTGYEQYF
clone_size: .; d_call: .; v_call: TRBV18; cdr3_length: 16; j_call: TRBJ2-3; cdr3_nt: TGTGCCAGCTCGCCACAGCGGGCCGCTAGCACAGATACGCAGTATTTT; cdr3_aa: CASSPQRAASTDTQYF
clone_size: .; d_call: TRBD2; v_call: TRBV6-5; cdr3_length: 14; j_call: TRBJ2-7; cdr3_nt: TGTGCCAGCGGGACTAGCGGGGGGTTCTACGAGCAGTACTTC; cdr3_aa: CASGTSGGFYEQYF
clone_size: .; d_call: TRBD1; v_call: TRBV25-1; cdr3_length: 13; j_call: TRBJ2-7; cdr3_nt: TGTGCCAGCAGTTTCCGACAGGGCTTCGAGCAGTACTTC; cdr3_aa: CASSFRQGFEQYF
clone_size: few; d_call: .; v_call: TRBV30; cdr3_length: 13; j_call: TRBJ1-5; cdr3_nt: TGTGCCTGGACGGGTCAGGGCCCAACGCCCCAGCATTTT; cdr3_aa: CAWTGQGPTPQHF
clone_size: once; d_call: .; v_call: TRBV7-3; cdr3_length: 14; j_call: TRBJ1-3; cdr3_nt: TGTGCCAGCTGGGGGCGATCCTCTGGAAACACCATATATTTT; cdr3_aa: CASWGRSSGNTIYF
clone_size: .; d_call: TRBD1; v_call: TRBV19; cdr3_length: 16; j_call: TRBJ1-2; cdr3_nt: TGTGCCAGTAGTAGAGGGACAGGGGGCCTCAGCTATGGCTACACCTTC; cdr3_aa: CASSRGTGGLSYGYTF
clone_size: .; d_call: .; v_call: TRBV15; cdr3_length: 16; j_call: TRBJ2-1; cdr3_nt: TGTGCCGCTCAGGGGGTCAGCGGGGGACCCTACAATGAGCAGTTCTTC; cdr3_aa: CAAQGVSGGPYNEQFF
clone_size: many; d_call: .; v_call: TRBV5-5; cdr3_length: 14; j_call: TRBJ1-6; cdr3_nt: TGTGCCAGCAGCTTGGACACAAGAAATTCACCCCTCCACTTT; cdr3_aa: CASSLDTRNSPLHF
clone_size: .; d_call: TRBD1; v_call: TRBV13; cdr3_length: 14; j_call: TRBJ2-1; cdr3_nt: TGTGCCAGCAGTTTTATCGCAGGGGGCGGTGAGCAGTTCTTC; cdr3_aa: CASSFIAGGGEQFF
clone_size: .; d_call: TRBD2; v_call: TRBV3-1/TRBV3-2; cdr3_length: 16; j_call: TRBJ2-3; cdr3_nt: TGTGCCAGCAGCCAAGAGACGGGGGGGCTGACAGATACGCAGTATTTT; cdr3_aa: CASSQETGGLTDTQYF
clone_size: .; d_call: TRBD1; v_call: TRBV7-9; cdr3_length: 15; j_call: TRBJ1-3; cdr3_nt: TGTGCCAGCAGCTCCCGGACAGGGACTGGAAACACCATATATTTT; cdr3_aa: CASSSRTGTGNTIYF
clone_size: .; d_call: .; v_call: TRBV12-5; cdr3_length: 19; j_call: TRBJ1-1; cdr3_nt: TGTGCTAGTGGTTTGGGTGGCTTAACCTTTGGACAGACGAACACTGAAGCTTTCTTT; cdr3_aa: CASGLGGLTFGQTNTEAFF
clone_size: few; d_call: .; v_call: TRBV9; cdr3_length: 14; j_call: TRBJ1-3; cdr3_nt: TGTGCCAGCAGCGTAGTTGGCATCGAGGACACCATATATTTT; cdr3_aa: CASSVVGIEDTIYF
clone_size: .; d_call: .; v_call: TRBV7-9; cdr3_length: 16; j_call: TRBJ2-3; cdr3_nt: TGTGCCAGCAGCCCCCTAGTGGGGGGGCTCACAGATACGCAGTATTTT; cdr3_aa: CASSPLVGGLTDTQYF
clone_size: .; d_call: .; v_call: TRBV7-6; cdr3_length: 13; j_call: TRBJ1-1; cdr3_nt: TGTGCCAGCAGCTTAGAGAGACAGGATGAAGCTTTCTTT; cdr3_aa: CASSLERQDEAFF
clone_size: .; d_call: TRBD2; v_call: TRBV4-1; cdr3_length: 17; j_call: TRBJ2-7; cdr3_nt: TGCGCCAGCAGCCAAGTTATAGGCAGCGGGGGGGCCTACGAGCAGTACTTC; cdr3_aa: CASSQVIGSGGAYEQYF
clone_size: .; d_call: .; v_call: TRBV11-2; cdr3_length: 12; j_call: TRBJ1-1; cdr3_nt: TGTGCCAGCAGCTTCTCAGGCACTGAAGCTTTCTTT; cdr3_aa: CASSFSGTEAFF
clone_size: .; d_call: TRBD1; v_call: TRBV5-1; cdr3_length: 16; j_call: TRBJ1-1; cdr3_nt: TGCGCCAGCAGCTTGACAGGGGGAGCCATGAACACTGAAGCTTTCTTT; cdr3_aa: CASSLTGGAMNTEAFF
clone_size: .; d_call: .; v_call: TRBV7-2; cdr3_length: 16; j_call: TRBJ1-3; cdr3_nt: TGTGCCAGCAGCCTATCCCTCGGGGGATCTGGAAACACCATATATTTT; cdr3_aa: CASSLSLGGSGNTIYF
clone_size: .; d_call: .; v_call: TRBV9; cdr3_length: 13; j_call: TRBJ2-7; cdr3_nt: TGTGCCAGCAGCGTAGAATACAGTTTGGAGCAGTACTTC; cdr3_aa: CASSVEYSLEQYF
clone_size: .; d_call: TRBD2; v_call: TRBV5-1; cdr3_length: 19; j_call: TRBJ2-7; cdr3_nt: TGCGCCAGCAGCTTAGAACGACTAGCGGGACTACAATCGACCTACGAGCAGTACTTC; cdr3_aa: CASSLERLAGLQSTYEQYF
clone_size: .; d_call: TRBD1; v_call: TRBV19; cdr3_length: 12; j_call: TRBJ1-2; cdr3_nt: TGTGCCAGTAGTACACGGGACAGCCTCTACACCTTC; cdr3_aa: CASSTRDSLYTF
clone_size: .; d_call: .; v_call: TRBV7-3; cdr3_length: 13; j_call: TRBJ2-1; cdr3_nt: TGTGCCAGCAGCTTCGCCGGCTACAATGAGCAGTTCTTC; cdr3_aa: CASSFAGYNEQFF
clone_size: .; d_call: .; v_call: TRBV6-5; cdr3_length: 12; j_call: TRBJ2-7; cdr3_nt: TGTGCCAGCACCAAAGGGGGGGGCGAGCAGTACTTC; cdr3_aa: CASTKGGGEQYF
clone_size: .; d_call: .; v_call: TRBV19; cdr3_length: 17; j_call: TRBJ2-3; cdr3_nt: TGTGCCAGTAGTATAATCGGGGTGTCGGGGAGCACAGATACGCAGTATTTT; cdr3_aa: CASSIIGVSGSTDTQYF
clone_size: .; d_call: .; v_call: TRBV9; cdr3_length: 12; j_call: TRBJ2-3; cdr3_nt: TGTGCCAGCACCAAGGGGACAGATACGCAGTATTTT; cdr3_aa: CASTKGTDTQYF
clone_size: .; d_call: TRBD1; v_call: TRBV7-9; cdr3_length: 17; j_call: TRBJ2-7; cdr3_nt: TGTGCCAGCAGCTTAGGGGAAGGACAGGGGTATAGTTACGAGCAGTACTTC; cdr3_aa: CASSLGEGQGYSYEQYF
clone_size: .; d_call: .; v_call: TRBV5-8; cdr3_length: 13; j_call: TRBJ1-2; cdr3_nt: TGTGCCAGCAGCCCCGGGACACTTTATGGCTACACCTTC; cdr3_aa: CASSPGTLYGYTF
clone_size: .; d_call: TRBD2; v_call: TRBV6-5; cdr3_length: 15; j_call: TRBJ2-1; cdr3_nt: TGTGCCAGCAGAACTCTAGCGGGGGAAAGGAATGAGCAGTTCTTC; cdr3_aa: CASRTLAGERNEQFF
clone_size: .; d_call: .; v_call: TRBV19; cdr3_length: 13; j_call: TRBJ1-5; cdr3_nt: TGTGCCAGTATGAAGGGGTTCGGACAGCCCCAGCATTTT; cdr3_aa: CASMKGFGQPQHF
clone_size: .; d_call: .; v_call: TRBV24-1; cdr3_length: 14; j_call: TRBJ2-3; cdr3_nt: TGTGCCACCAGTGATTCACTGACAGGCCGGACGCAGTATTTT; cdr3_aa: CATSDSLTGRTQYF
clone_size: .; d_call: TRBD2; v_call: TRBV5-1; cdr3_length: 14; j_call: TRBJ2-1; cdr3_nt: TGCGCCAGCAGCAATAGGGCGGGGGGGCCTGAGCAGTTCTTC; cdr3_aa: CASSNRAGGPEQFF
clone_size: .; d_call: .; v_call: TRBV28; cdr3_length: 13; j_call: TRBJ1-2; cdr3_nt: TGTGCCAGCAGAGGGGCCAAGATATATGGCTACACCTTC; cdr3_aa: CASRGAKIYGYTF
clone_size: few; d_call: .; v_call: TRBV11-3; cdr3_length: 15; j_call: TRBJ2-7; cdr3_nt: TGTGCCAGCAGTTATAAGGCGGACAACCTCAGCGAGCAGTACTTC; cdr3_aa: CASSYKADNLSEQYF
clone_size: .; d_call: .; v_call: TRBV3-1/TRBV3-2; cdr3_length: 12; j_call: TRBJ2-1; cdr3_nt: TGTGCCAGCAGTCCCAGGGACAATGAGCAGTTCTTC; cdr3_aa: CASSPRDNEQFF
clone_size: .; d_call: .; v_call: TRBV19; cdr3_length: 13; j_call: TRBJ2-7; cdr3_nt: TGTGCCAGTAGTGCCAACTTCAGGGGCGAGCAGTACTTC; cdr3_aa: CASSANFRGEQYF
clone_size: few; d_call: TRBD2; v_call: TRBV5-1; cdr3_length: 15; j_call: TRBJ2-3; cdr3_nt: TGCGCCAGCAGCTTGGTGACTAGCGGGGGAGATACGCAGTATTTT; cdr3_aa: CASSLVTSGGDTQYF
clone_size: .; d_call: TRBD1; v_call: TRBV18; cdr3_length: 15; j_call: TRBJ1-5; cdr3_nt: TGTGCCAGCTCAATTAGGACAGGGCCTAATCAGCCCCAGCATTTT; cdr3_aa: CASSIRTGPNQPQHF
clone_size: once; d_call: .; v_call: TRBV29-1; cdr3_length: 13; j_call: TRBJ2-1; cdr3_nt: TGCAGCGTAGAGCTAAACTCCTACAATGAGCAGTTCTTC; cdr3_aa: CSVELNSYNEQFF
clone_size: .; d_call: .; v_call: TRBV30; cdr3_length: 12; j_call: TRBJ2-2; cdr3_nt: TGTGCCTGGAGATGGGGGACTGGGGAGCTGTTTTTT; cdr3_aa: CAWRWGTGELFF
clone_size: .; d_call: .; v_call: TRBV4-1; cdr3_length: 13; j_call: TRBJ2-3; cdr3_nt: TGCGCCAGCTCCGGGGGGCCCACAGATACGCAGTATTTT; cdr3_aa: CASSGGPTDTQYF
clone_size: .; d_call: .; v_call: TRBV5-1; cdr3_length: 15; j_call: TRBJ1-1; cdr3_nt: TGCGCCAGCAGCTTCCAAGGGGGGGACAACACTGAAGCTTTCTTT; cdr3_aa: CASSFQGGDNTEAFF
clone_size: few; d_call: TRBD1; v_call: TRBV5-1; cdr3_length: 14; j_call: TRBJ2-7; cdr3_nt: TGCGCCAGCAGCGGGAACAGGGGGGCCTACGAGCAGTACTTC; cdr3_aa: CASSGNRGAYEQYF
clone_size: .; d_call: .; v_call: TRBV18; cdr3_length: 15; j_call: TRBJ1-2; cdr3_nt: TGTGCCAGCTCACCACCGCAGGCTCCTAACTATGGCTACACCTTC; cdr3_aa: CASSPPQAPNYGYTF
clone_size: .; d_call: .; v_call: TRBV5-1; cdr3_length: 14; j_call: TRBJ2-3; cdr3_nt: TGCGCCAGCAGCCTCCTACAGGGTACAGATACGCAGTATTTT; cdr3_aa: CASSLLQGTDTQYF
clone_size: .; d_call: TRBD1; v_call: TRBV27; cdr3_length: 14; j_call: TRBJ1-5; cdr3_nt: TGTGCCAGCAGTCGAACAGGGGGATATCAGCCCCAGCATTTT; cdr3_aa: CASSRTGGYQPQHF
clone_size: .; d_call: .; v_call: TRBV27; cdr3_length: 14; j_call: TRBJ2-1; cdr3_nt: TGTGCCAGCAGTTTCACAGCAGGCTACAATGAGCAGTTCTTC; cdr3_aa: CASSFTAGYNEQFF
clone_size: .; d_call: .; v_call: TRBV5-1; cdr3_length: 15; j_call: TRBJ2-3; cdr3_nt: TGCGCCAGCAGCTTGGTTGGCAGAAGCACAGATACGCAGTATTTT; cdr3_aa: CASSLVGRSTDTQYF
clone_size: few; d_call: .; v_call: TRBV2; cdr3_length: 13; j_call: TRBJ1-1; cdr3_nt: TGTGCCAGCAACCGTCCAGGGGTCGTTGAAGCTTTCTTT; cdr3_aa: CASNRPGVVEAFF
clone_size: .; d_call: .; v_call: TRBV5-8; cdr3_length: 16; j_call: TRBJ1-3; cdr3_nt: TGTGCCAGCAGCTTGGCAGGCAAGAGCTCTGGAAACACCATATATTTT; cdr3_aa: CASSLAGKSSGNTIYF
clone_size: .; d_call: TRBD1; v_call: TRBV5-1; cdr3_length: 15; j_call: TRBJ2-5; cdr3_nt: TGCGCCAGCAGCTTTCGGACAGGGGGGGAAGAGACCCAGTACTTC; cdr3_aa: CASSFRTGGEETQYF
clone_size: .; d_call: .; v_call: TRBV28; cdr3_length: 11; j_call: TRBJ2-1; cdr3_nt: TGTGCCAGCCGGTCCACAGGGAATTGGTTCTTC; cdr3_aa: CASRSTGNWFF
clone_size: .; d_call: TRBD1; v_call: TRBV24-1; cdr3_length: 17; j_call: TRBJ1-2; cdr3_nt: TGTGCCACCAGTGATCAGTTTCCGGGACAGGATCTTATGGGCTACACCTTC; cdr3_aa: CATSDQFPGQDLMGYTF
clone_size: .; d_call: .; v_call: TRBV6-5; cdr3_length: 13; j_call: TRBJ1-2; cdr3_nt: TGTGCCAGCAGTTACAGGGGAGGAGAAGGCTACACCTTC; cdr3_aa: CASSYRGGEGYTF